This paragraph covers one T cell receptor (beta chain) sequence. The data were obtained in a study of blood T cell repertoires in COVID-19. Per the original data handling: Amplification with reference gene primers provided the estimates of nucleated cell counts. Here immunoSEQ multiplex PCR was the method, and the copy in TCRdb shows in-frame clones only, minus some. Clonal size and the V and J genes are those of that table, whereas D and trimming came from the DNA. In the table there are over 150,000 clones, roughly 85% of which are singletons. The CDR3 runs 13 residues. Germline CDR1 reads SNHLY; CDR2 reads FYNNEI. V shed 1 base and J shed 6 bases, with 8 bases lying between them.

Sequencing input: PBMCs or T cells enriched from blood (not recorded which). J is TRBJ2-3 and V is TRBV2; D is unclear. The sequence derives from an older woman in a cohort exposed to, infected with or recovered from COVID-19 (not recorded which). CDR3 nucleotides: TGTGCCAGCAGTGAAGGGCACGGGGATACGCAGTATTTT. It yields the protein CASSEGHGDTQYF.